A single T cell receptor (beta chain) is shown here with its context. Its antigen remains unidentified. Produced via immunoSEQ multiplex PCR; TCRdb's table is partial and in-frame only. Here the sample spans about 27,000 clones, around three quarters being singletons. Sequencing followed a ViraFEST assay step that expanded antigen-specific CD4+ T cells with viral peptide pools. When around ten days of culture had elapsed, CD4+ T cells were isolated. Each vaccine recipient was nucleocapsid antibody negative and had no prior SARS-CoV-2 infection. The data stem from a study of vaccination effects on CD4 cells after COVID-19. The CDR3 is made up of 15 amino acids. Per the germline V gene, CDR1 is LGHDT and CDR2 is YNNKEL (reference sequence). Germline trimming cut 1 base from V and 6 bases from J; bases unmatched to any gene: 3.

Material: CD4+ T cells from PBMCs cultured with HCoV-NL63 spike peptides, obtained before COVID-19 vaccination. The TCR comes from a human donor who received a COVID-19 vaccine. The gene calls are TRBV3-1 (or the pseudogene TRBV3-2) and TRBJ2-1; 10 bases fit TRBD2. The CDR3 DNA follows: TGTGCCAGCAGCCAAGGTAGCGGGGGGAGCAATGAGCAGTTCTTC. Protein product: CASSQGSGGSNEQFF.